This T cell receptor beta chain was sequenced during a study of shared clonotypes between healthy human individuals. Each subset's genomic DNA was split evenly across several immunoSEQ plates. Measured with immunoSEQ multiplex PCR; TCRdb has only the in-frame clones, and not every one. The sample yields about 480,000 clones, 75% to 80% seen once. The study drew all its donors from Caucasian adults living in Nashville, Tennessee. This clone was seen only once. Material: PBMCs. This sequence was found in a woman between 40 and 50 years old in good health. Some clones in this sample may be carry-over from other donors' samples.

The DNA for the CDR3 is TGTGCCAGCAGTTTAGGAGGTGGGGCGAAACTGTTTTTT. Its protein product is CASSLGGGAKLFF. The chain recombines TRBV27 with TRBJ1-4; tentatively, D is TRBD1 (5 bases). Germline values: CDR1 MNHEY, CDR2 SMNVEV (reference sequence). The CDR3 is made up of 13 amino acids. V was pared by 2 bases and J by 11 bases, with 12 bases between.